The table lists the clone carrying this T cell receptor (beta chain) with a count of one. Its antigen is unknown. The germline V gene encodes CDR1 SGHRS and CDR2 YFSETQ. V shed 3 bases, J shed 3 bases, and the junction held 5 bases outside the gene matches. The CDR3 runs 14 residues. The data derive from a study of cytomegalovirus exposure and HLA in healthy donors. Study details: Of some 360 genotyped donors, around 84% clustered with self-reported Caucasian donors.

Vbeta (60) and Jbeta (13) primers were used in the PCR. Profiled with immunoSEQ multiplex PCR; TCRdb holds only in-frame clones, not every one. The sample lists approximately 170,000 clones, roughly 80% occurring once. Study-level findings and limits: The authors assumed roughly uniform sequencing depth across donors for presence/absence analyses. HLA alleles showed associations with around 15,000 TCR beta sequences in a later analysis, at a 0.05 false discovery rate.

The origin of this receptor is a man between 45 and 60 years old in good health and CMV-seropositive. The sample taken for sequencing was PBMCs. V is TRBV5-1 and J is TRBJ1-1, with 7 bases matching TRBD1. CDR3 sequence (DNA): TGCGCCAGCAGCTGGAGGGGGCCGGACACTGAAGCTTTCTTT. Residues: CASSWRGPDTEAFF.